These 15 T cell receptor beta chains originate from one sample sequenced in a study of CD4 and CD8 cells across lung adenocarcinoma regions listed by TCRdb under 2018. The library was generated by PCR. Sequencing instrument: HiSeq X Ten. The public reads were quality trimmed at Q25 with fastp and then assembled into clones with MiXCR by TCRdb, keeping productive beta chains. Duplicate CDR3 protein sequences are folded into a single record with the most common DNA and genes. The table for this sample lists 7,500 to 10,000 distinct CDR3 sequences; around 43% of them were counted only once. Of the sample, 15% to 20% falls within the top ten clones. Sequenced input: CD4+ T cells from the margin of a lung tumor. In light of the paper, this sample's cell subset or site label describes: tumor margin region. The receptor source for this set is a female donor with lung adenocarcinoma. The CD4 and CD8 labels of this study may be unreliable.

In its sample, this clonotype ranks as medium-sized (0.01 to 0.1%). V and J are TRBV6-5 and TRBJ1-2, with D maybe TRBD1 (6 bases). This CDR3 is 11 amino acids long. Germline CDR1 is MNHEY and CDR2 is SVGAGI. The ends were cut back, 6 bases at V and 4 bases at J, with 6 bases in the middle. CDR3 in amino acids: CASRQGYGYTF. The CDR3 nucleotides read TGTGCCAGCAGACAGGGCTATGGCTACACCTTC.

This rearrangement joins TRBV11-2 to TRBJ2-1; 13 positions match TRBD2. This CDR3 is 15 amino acids long. The germline V gene has CDR1 SGHAT and CDR2 FQNNGV. Germline trimming cut 4 bases from V and 8 bases from J; bases unmatched to any gene: 5. Here the CDR3 DNA reads TGTGCCAGCAGCTCAGGACTAGCGGGAGTATATGAGCAGTTCTTC. Amino acid sequence: CASSSGLAGVYEQFF.

This clonotype showed up just once. The chain recombines TRBV10-3 with TRBJ2-1, with 9 bases fitting TRBD1. The CDR3 runs to 13 residues. Germline CDR1 reads ENHRY; CDR2 reads SYGVKD. With V trimmed by 5 bases and J by 6 bases, 2 bases remained unmatched. In nucleotides, the CDR3 is TGTGCCATCAGTACAGGGGGCCGCAATGAGCAGTTCTTC. This gives the protein CAISTGGRNEQFF.

Relative to its sample, this clonotype is medium-sized. The chain links TRBV6-6 to TRBJ2-1; 13 bases align to TRBD2. Germline CDR1 and CDR2: MNHNY and SVGAGI (reference sequence). The CDR3 has 16 amino acids. V lost 7 bases, J lost 5 bases, and 8 bases stayed unmatched. CDR3 region: CASNSPGLAGNNEQFF. The CDR3 bases are TGTGCCAGCAACTCACCGGGACTAGCGGGAAACAATGAGCAGTTCTTC.

Note on this clonotype: A junction boundary mismatches the germline segment, possibly from a read error. This rearrangement joins TRBV6-1 to TRBJ2-3; D remains ambiguous. This CDR3 spans 15 amino acids. CDR1 and CDR2 (germline): MNHNS, SASEGT. The CDR3 coding sequence is TGTGCCAGCAGTGATCATGGCAGTGGCGCAGATACCCAGTATTTT. Protein sequence: CASSDHGSGADTQYF.

By share, this clonotype counts as medium-sized. The chain uses TRBV6-5 and TRBJ2-1, with 9 bases identical to TRBD1. The CDR3 contains 15 residues. Germline assignment: CDR1 MNHEY and CDR2 SVGAGI. The V gene end was trimmed by 2 bases and the J gene end by 8 bases; junction bases not matched to a gene: 7. The DNA for the CDR3 is TGTGCCAGCAGTTACAGCCGGGACAGGGTCCATGAGCAGTTCTTC. This sequence encodes CASSYSRDRVHEQFF.

This clonotype was seen a handful of times. The V and J genes are TRBV6-1 and TRBJ2-7; 10 positions match TRBD1. This CDR3 has 14 residues. Losses at the gene ends were 5 bases for V and 5 bases for J; bases not matched to a gene: 6. CDR1 is MNHNS and CDR2 is SASEGT in the germline V gene. The chain's CDR3 is CASSLGQGKDEQYF. The CDR3 DNA sequence: TGTGCCAGCAGTCTGGGACAGGGGAAAGACGAGCAGTACTTC.

With regard to this clonotype: An end of the junction does not agree with germline; a read error may underlie this. This chain connects TRBV6-1 to TRBJ2-6; D is possibly TRBD1 (5 bases). The CDR3 has 15 residues. Germline CDR1 is MNHNS and CDR2 is SASEGT. CDR3 sequence reads: CASSQPTTGANVLSF. For the CDR3, the DNA is TGTGCCAGCAGTCAACCAACCACTGGGGCCAACGTCCTGTCCTTC.

Ten or more counts support this clonotype. The rearrangement links TRBV6-1 to TRBJ1-6; D might be TRBD1 (5 bases). The CDR3 consists of 16 residues. V gave up 5 bases and J gave up 0 bases, with 11 bases separating them. Germline CDR1 and CDR2: MNHNS and SASEGT. The CDR3 reads CASSTPGTSYNSPLHF. The CDR3 DNA reads TGTGCCAGCAGTACCCCAGGGACCTCCTATAATTCACCCCTCCACTTT.

This clonotype showed up many times. It may be a read error: a sequence one base away is much more abundant. The chain employs TRBV6-1 and TRBJ2-1, with D maybe TRBD1 (7 bases). The germline V gene has CDR1 MNHNS and CDR2 SASEGT. CDR3 length equals 16 residues. Trimming removed 6 bases from V and 13 bases from J, with 28 bases in between. The CDR3 is CASRRGRGTGEETQFF. The CDR3 DNA reads TGTGCCAGCAGGAGGGGGCGAGGGACTGGAGAAGAGACCCAGTTCTTC.

This chain links TRBV15 with TRBJ2-3; the D gene is possibly TRBD1 (6 bases). Matching the DNA end better, TRBJ2-7 makes the J call doubtful. The CDR3 totals 14 residues. Looked up from germline, CDR1 is LNHNV and CDR2 is YYDKDF (reference sequence). CDR3 residues: CATSDGTSAYEQYF. In nucleotides, the CDR3 is TGTGCCACCAGCGACGGGACATCGGCCTACGAGCAGTACTTC.

The chain carries TRBV6-1 and TRBJ2-3, with D tentatively TRBD1 or TRBD2 (8 bases each). This CDR3 spans 20 amino acids. V shed 1 base and J shed 11 bases, with 34 bases lying between them. The germline V gene has CDR1 MNHNS and CDR2 SASEGT. The CDR3 sequence: CASSEDETGVTWTSKNMQYF. The DNA of the CDR3 is TGTGCCAGCAGTGAAGATGAGACAGGGGTTACCTGGACTAGCAAAAACATGCAGTATTTT.

This chain links TRBV10-3 with TRBJ2-5, with a possible D match to TRBD2 (7 bases). This CDR3 is built from 15 residues. The ends were cut back, 11 bases at V and 0 bases at J, with 19 bases in the middle. From germline, CDR1 is ENHRY and CDR2 SYGVKD. For the CDR3, the DNA is TGTGCCGCGGGGTGGGGGGGCAGCGACCAAGAGACCCAGTACTTC. Residues: CAAGWGGSDQETQYF.

Points on this clonotype: The germline gene is not matched at one end of the junction; a read error may be the cause. The J gene is TRBJ2-3, the V gene TRBV6-5; possibly TRBD1 for D (6 bases). Germline CDR1 and CDR2: MNHEY and SVGAGI. The CDR3 consists of 15 residues. Here the CDR3 DNA reads TGTGCCGGGGGTTACTTGGGCAGGGGCCCAGAGACGCAGTATTTC. Protein sequence: CAGGYLGRGPETQYF.

As for this clonotype: This sequence may be a read error, since a much larger clone differs from it by one base. The chain carries TRBV6-1 and TRBJ2-1; no clear D. This CDR3 contains 15 residues. The germline V gene has CDR1 MNHNS and CDR2 SASEGT. V was cut by 5 bases and J by 13 bases, with 24 bases left in between. The CDR3 nucleotides are TGTGCCAGCAGTAAACAAGGCTTAGCCAAAAACATTCAGTTCTTC. Amino acid sequence: CASSKQGLAKNIQFF.